The TCR beta chain described here comes from a study of Graves' ophthalmopathy and Graves' hyperthyroidism. Study-wide results and limits: Discriminating ophthalmopathy from stable hyperthyroidism, a 13-signature model attained a sensitivity of around 87% and a specificity of 81.08%.

Hyperthyroidism patients had new diagnoses, durations under 2 months, and ages of 18 to 65. Each diagnosis was determined on the basis of clinical symptoms, serum thyroxine, TRAb, thyroid ultrasound and orbital computed tomography. The CDR3 has 16 residues. Germline-derived CDR1 and CDR2 are SEHNR and FQNEAQ (reference sequence). Germline trimming cut 5 bases from V and 2 bases from J; bases unmatched to any gene: 12. This clonotype was counted at least ten times. The antigen is not known. Researchers took RNA transcripts and amplified TCR beta CDR3 regions from them. The first-round RT-PCR employed HTBI primers together with the Qiagen OneStep RT-PCR kit. A multiplex PCR was then performed as the second round. TCRdb used MiXCR to reprocess the multiplex PCR reads, holding one entry per CDR3 protein. The data show hundreds of thousands of distinct CDR3 sequences, with over 20% seen just once and more than 2.5% held by the top ten.

The sequence came from a woman younger than 35 with stable Graves' hyperthyroidism. Sequencing was carried out using peripheral blood. The rearrangement links TRBV7-9 to TRBJ2-7; 7 nucleotides align to TRBD2. CDR3 sequence reads: CASSLGGGRVAYEQYF. DNA for the CDR3: TGTGCCAGCAGCCTGGGGGGTGGGAGGGTTGCCTACGAGCAGTACTTC.